This is a list of T cell receptor beta chains from one sample in a study of shared clonotypes between healthy human individuals. Produced via immunoSEQ multiplex PCR; TCRdb's table is partial and in-frame only. Of about 610,000 clones in the sample, 90% to 97% are singletons; the top ten hold more than 0.085%. Sequenced sample: naive CD8+ T cells sorted from blood. These receptors all stem from a woman in her thirties in good health. Each CDR3 is given with its conserved first and last residue. Each record gives: V gene, J gene, CDR3 length, D gene, CDR3 DNA, CDR3 protein. A D gene is named only where the DNA matches it firmly.

v_gene: TRBV6-5
j_gene: TRBJ2-7
len: 14
d_gene: NA
CDR3nt: TGTGCCAGCAGTACCCGGGACGGACCCTACGAGCAGTACTTC
CDR3aa: CASSTRDGPYEQYF

v_gene: TRBV7-3
j_gene: TRBJ2-2
len: 12
d_gene: NA
CDR3nt: TGTGCCAGCAGCCCCAACACCGGGGAGCTGTTTTTT
CDR3aa: CASSPNTGELFF

v_gene: TRBV7-2
j_gene: TRBJ2-7
len: 18
d_gene: TRBD1
CDR3nt: TGTGCCAGCAGCCCTATTACAGGGGGCAGCCTCTTAAGCTACGAGCAGTACTTC
CDR3aa: CASSPITGGSLLSYEQYF

v_gene: TRBV27
j_gene: TRBJ1-5
len: 17
d_gene: TRBD1
CDR3nt: TGTGCCAGCAGTCAGTCGGGGCTCAGGGGGCAGCGGCAGCCCCAGCATTTT
CDR3aa: CASSQSGLRGQRQPQHF

v_gene: TRBV5-5
j_gene: TRBJ2-4
len: 15
d_gene: NA
CDR3nt: TGTGCCAGCAGCTGGGGTCTGGAAGCCAAAAACATTCAGTACTTC
CDR3aa: CASSWGLEAKNIQYF

v_gene: TRBV7-6
j_gene: TRBJ2-1
len: 13
d_gene: TRBD2
CDR3nt: TGTGCCAGCAAACTAGCGGGAACAAATGAGCAGTTCTTC
CDR3aa: CASKLAGTNEQFF

v_gene: TRBV13
j_gene: TRBJ2-2
len: 14
d_gene: NA
CDR3nt: TGTGCCAGCAGCCAAGGACAGAACACCGGGGAGCTGTTTTTT
CDR3aa: CASSQGQNTGELFF

v_gene: TRBV9
j_gene: TRBJ2-3
len: 16
d_gene: NA
CDR3nt: TGTGCCAGCAGCGTAGCTACAGGTACTAGAGAAAATACGCAGTATTTT
CDR3aa: CASSVATGTRENTQYF

v_gene: TRBV29-1
j_gene: TRBJ2-7
len: 13
d_gene: NA
CDR3nt: TGCAGCGTTCGGACGGTTCGTTCCTACGAGCAGTACTTC
CDR3aa: CSVRTVRSYEQYF

v_gene: TRBV11-3
j_gene: TRBJ2-7
len: 13
d_gene: NA
CDR3nt: TGTGCCAGCAGCCCCGGCCCCTCCTACGAGCAGTACTTC
CDR3aa: CASSPGPSYEQYF

v_gene: TRBV5-4
j_gene: TRBJ1-1
len: 12
d_gene: NA
CDR3nt: TGTGCCAGCAGCCGGGGGCCCACTGAAGCTTTCTTT
CDR3aa: CASSRGPTEAFF

v_gene: TRBV28
j_gene: TRBJ2-7
len: 13
d_gene: TRBD1
CDR3nt: TGTGCCAGCAGCTGGGACAGGTCCTACGAGCAGTACTTC
CDR3aa: CASSWDRSYEQYF

v_gene: TRBV30
j_gene: TRBJ1-5
len: 17
d_gene: NA
CDR3nt: TGTGCCTGGAGTGAATACAGGGCGATCAATAGCAATCAGCCCCAGCATTTT
CDR3aa: CAWSEYRAINSNQPQHF

v_gene: TRBV7-9
j_gene: TRBJ2-7
len: 15
d_gene: TRBD1
CDR3nt: TGTGCCAGCAGCCCAAGGGACAGGAGTATGAACGAGCAGTACTTC
CDR3aa: CASSPRDRSMNEQYF

v_gene: TRBV6-4
j_gene: TRBJ2-5
len: 12
d_gene: NA
CDR3nt: TGTGCCAGCGGAGGCCCCATCGAGACCCAGTACTTC
CDR3aa: CASGGPIETQYF

v_gene: TRBV6-5
j_gene: TRBJ2-1
len: 14
d_gene: NA
CDR3nt: TGTGCCAGCAGTTACTCAGGGTCGGGGAATGAGCAGTTCTTC
CDR3aa: CASSYSGSGNEQFF

v_gene: TRBV10-1
j_gene: TRBJ1-4
len: 15
d_gene: TRBD1
CDR3nt: TGCGCCAGCAGTCCCGGGACAGGGGCTACTGAAAAACTGTTTTTT
CDR3aa: CASSPGTGATEKLFF

v_gene: TRBV2
j_gene: TRBJ2-7
len: 15
d_gene: TRBD2
CDR3nt: TGTGCCAGCAGAATGGATGTGGGACTATTCTACGAGCAGTACTTC
CDR3aa: CASRMDVGLFYEQYF

v_gene: TRBV5-6
j_gene: TRBJ1-2
len: 14
d_gene: TRBD1
CDR3nt: TGTGCCAGCAGCTGGACAGGGGAGGCCTATGGCTACACCTTC
CDR3aa: CASSWTGEAYGYTF

v_gene: TRBV6-5
j_gene: TRBJ2-7
len: 13
d_gene: NA
CDR3nt: TGTGCCAGCAGCTTATTGGGGGGCTACGAGCAGTACTTC
CDR3aa: CASSLLGGYEQYF

v_gene: TRBV13
j_gene: TRBJ1-2
len: 13
d_gene: NA
CDR3nt: TGTGCCAGCAGCTCCGGAGCTAACTATGGCTACACCTTC
CDR3aa: CASSSGANYGYTF

v_gene: TRBV14
j_gene: TRBJ2-7
len: 17
d_gene: TRBD1
CDR3nt: TGTGCCAGCAGCCAAGATTATGGGACAGAAAGCTCCTACGAGCAGTACTTC
CDR3aa: CASSQDYGTESSYEQYF

v_gene: TRBV14
j_gene: TRBJ2-5
len: 15
d_gene: NA
CDR3nt: TGTGCCAGCAGCCAAGGTGGGCAGACTCAAGAGACCCAGTACTTC
CDR3aa: CASSQGGQTQETQYF

v_gene: TRBV7-9
j_gene: TRBJ1-1
len: 13
d_gene: NA
CDR3nt: TGTGCCAGCAGCCAAGGACACTTCACTGAAGCTTTCTTT
CDR3aa: CASSQGHFTEAFF

v_gene: TRBV19
j_gene: TRBJ2-6
len: 14
d_gene: NA
CDR3nt: TGTGCCAGTACCGTCGAGGACGGGGCCAACGTCCTGACTTTC
CDR3aa: CASTVEDGANVLTF

v_gene: TRBV7-6
j_gene: TRBJ2-2
len: 15
d_gene: NA
CDR3nt: TGTGCCAGCAGCCCGGACTACTCAAGGGCCGGGGAGCTGTTTTTT
CDR3aa: CASSPDYSRAGELFF

v_gene: TRBV5-4
j_gene: TRBJ2-7
len: 12
d_gene: NA
CDR3nt: TGTGCCACCAACGGAGGGGGCTACGAGCAGTACTTC
CDR3aa: CATNGGGYEQYF

v_gene: TRBV19
j_gene: TRBJ2-7
len: 13
d_gene: NA
CDR3nt: TGTGCCAGTAGCTGGGGCGGGCCCTACGAGCAGTACTTC
CDR3aa: CASSWGGPYEQYF

v_gene: TRBV7-9
j_gene: TRBJ2-5
len: 14
d_gene: TRBD2
CDR3nt: TGTGCCAGCAGCTTAGAAGGACTAGGGGAGACCCAGTACTTC
CDR3aa: CASSLEGLGETQYF

v_gene: TRBV9
j_gene: TRBJ1-1
len: 13
d_gene: NA
CDR3nt: TGTGCCAGCGCCGGGACAATGAACACTGAAGCTTTCTTT
CDR3aa: CASAGTMNTEAFF

v_gene: TRBV6-6
j_gene: TRBJ1-1
len: 11
d_gene: NA
CDR3nt: TGTGCCAGCAGCACCCCGCCGGTAGCTTTCTTT
CDR3aa: CASSTPPVAFF

v_gene: TRBV28
j_gene: TRBJ1-6
len: 16
d_gene: NA
CDR3nt: TGTGCCAGCAGTTTATGGGGCAGCGCGGGAGATTCACCCCTCCACTTT
CDR3aa: CASSLWGSAGDSPLHF